This T cell receptor beta chain derives from a study of blood T cell repertoires in COVID-19. Overall study: Italy, Spain and the United States were the sources of the convalescent and acute COVID-19 samples. T cells, B-cell-depleted T cells, or PBMCs supplied cDNA or gDNA.

From germline, CDR1 is LGHDT and CDR2 YNNKEL (reference sequence). There are 12 residues in the CDR3. Trimming removed 8 bases from V and 4 bases from J, with 11 bases in between. As processed by the authors: Reference gene primers were amplified, and this amplification served to estimate nucleated cell counts. TCRdb's table, derived via immunoSEQ multiplex PCR, lists solely in-frame clones and lacks some. V and J calls plus clone size are reproduced from that table; the DNA served to infer D and trimming. The table shows approximately 270,000 clones, with approximately 90% occurring only once. The sequencing input was peripheral blood. The sequence derives from a man aged 25 to 45 with acute or convalescent COVID-19. The chain has TRBV3-1 (or the pseudogene TRBV3-2) and TRBJ1-2; the D gene is possibly TRBD1 (5 bases). CDR3 nucleotide sequence: TGTGCCAGCGGGGGGGGAAGCTATGGCTACACCTTC. Its translation: CASGGGSYGYTF.